The clone carrying this T cell receptor beta chain was seen a few times. Its antigen is not identified. These data come from a study of regulatory T cells in long-lasting Graves disease. CDR3 regions were amplified by Arm-PCR using iRepertoire HTBI primers to build TCR beta libraries. A single record per CDR3 protein comes from TCRdb applying MiXCR to the multiplex PCR reads. The profile shows roughly 490,000 distinct CDR3 sequences, around a fifth of them singletons. Trimming pared 0 bases from V and 2 bases from J, leaving 15 bases between. The CDR3 runs 17 residues. The germline V gene has CDR1 SGHRS and CDR2 YFSETQ. The study, taken as a whole, reports: The study found TRBV28, TRBJ1-2 and TRBJ2-5 favored in persistent disease.

Time point in this sample: persistent/refractory GD, antithyroid drugs over 5 years with positive TRAb. Generation of the TCR library employed RNA extracted from PBMCs. The starting material was peripheral blood mononuclear cells (PBMCs), obtained when the disease was refractory, from a patient treated with antithyroid drugs. The sequence was collected from a female donor with Graves disease. The chain carries TRBV5-1 and TRBJ2-1, with D possibly being TRBD1 (6 bases). DNA for the CDR3: TGCGCCAGCAGCTTGGGCGGGTCCAGGGGCACCTACAATGAGCAGTTCTTC. Encoded protein: CASSLGGSRGTYNEQFF.